The 2 T cell receptor beta chains in this list originate from one sample, sequenced in a study of blood T cells in healthy people across ages. For the second PCR, which ran for about 6 to 12 cycles, a sample-barcoded 5' primer and a J-beta primer mix were used. Each CDR3 protein is one row after TCRdb ran MiXCR on the 5' RACE reads. The sample shows fewer than 1.5 million distinct CDR3 sequences, 40% to 50% of them seen only once. Sample: blood. Receptors originate from a woman between 18 and 29 years old in good health.

The chain is built from TRBV5-4 and TRBJ2-2, with D uncertain. The CDR3 covers 16 residues. CDR1 is SGHNT, CDR2 YYREEE, per germline (reference sequence). Trimming left V 0 bases short and J 0 bases short, with 9 bases between. CDR3 loop: CASSLDPGSNTGELFF. CDR3 DNA: TGTGCCAGCAGCTTGGACCCAGGTTCGAACACCGGGGAGCTGTTTTTT.

This clonotype was detected many times. The chain combines TRBV4-1 with TRBJ1-2, with D maybe TRBD1 (5 bases). V lost 0 bases and J lost 8, with 16 bases in between. CDR3 length: 15 amino acids. Germline V CDR1 and CDR2: MGHRA, YSYEKL. The CDR3 here is CASSQDRVVMDGYTF. CDR3 bases: TGCGCCAGCAGCCAAGACAGGGTCGTGATGGACGGCTACACCTTC.